The subject of this entry is one T cell receptor beta chain. Its specificity is not known. The CDR3 is made up of 12 amino acids. Deletions cut 6 bases from V and 6 bases from J, with 11 bases between. Germline CDR1 is MDHEN and CDR2 is SYDVKM. In the PCR, 60 Vbeta and 13 Jbeta primers were used. Here immunoSEQ multiplex PCR was the method, and the copy in TCRdb shows in-frame clones only, minus some. The sample yields over 100,000 clones, approximately 81% seen once. The data stem from a study of cytomegalovirus exposure and HLA in healthy donors. As for the study in general: Earlier, about 180 million T cells were analyzed, and 117 million unique TCR beta sequences were found among them.

The study, taken as a whole, reports: A list of 150 to 200 TCR beta chains associated with cytomegalovirus was given. Reports credit the classifier with highly specific, highly sensitive diagnosis of cytomegalovirus status. One variant, a missense change in DCLRE1C, was linked in a later analysis to TCR beta V- and J-gene trimming.

V gene TRBV28 combines with J gene TRBJ1-1; TRBD1 is a possible D gene (5 bases). This sequence was found in a woman in her 30s in good health and CMV-seronegative. Source material: PBMCs. CDR3 residues: CASRPLTAEAFF. The CDR3 DNA follows: TGTGCCAGCAGACCTCTGACAGCTGAAGCTTTCTTT.